This is a list of T cell receptor beta chains from one sample in a study of cytomegalovirus exposure and HLA in healthy donors. Using immunoSEQ multiplex PCR, the repertoire was profiled, and TCRdb retains in-frame clones only, with some absent. The sample includes 180,000 or so clones, 9.5% seen only once; the top ten take less than 1.5%. Sequencing input: PBMCs. All receptors derive from a woman aged 25-40 years in good health and CMV-seropositive. Each CDR3 is given with its conserved first and last residue. The D gene is left open where the match is weak. Size is omitted from some rows. Given values are once, few, many or a class for expanded clones.

d_call j_call clone_size v_call cdr3_aa cdr3_nt
NA TRBJ2-3 NA TRBV29-1 CSESSGDTQYF TGCAGCGAAAGTTCCGGAGATACGCAGTATTTT
NA TRBJ1-2 NA TRBV6-5 CASNLRVYYGYTF TGTGCCAGCAATCTCAGGGTTTACTATGGCTACACCTTC
NA TRBJ1-5 NA TRBV5-6 CASSSSGWVQPQHF TGTGCCAGCAGCTCCTCAGGGTGGGTACAGCCCCAGCATTTT
NA TRBJ2-7 NA TRBV6-5 CASSRTLYEQYF TGTGCCAGCAGTCGGACTCTCTACGAGCAGTACTTC
NA TRBJ2-4 NA TRBV6-1 CASSEAGQGKAKNIQYF TGTGCCAGCAGTGAAGCCGGGCAGGGGAAGGCCAAAAACATTCAGTACTTC
TRBD1 TRBJ2-2 NA TRBV5-1 CATSQGGHTGELFF TGCGCCACCTCACAGGGGGGTCACACCGGGGAGCTGTTTTTT
NA TRBJ2-3 NA TRBV11-2 CASSLDLTQYF TGTGCCAGCAGCTTAGACTTGACGCAGTATTTT
TRBD2 TRBJ2-2 few TRBV7-9 CATTGTTNTGELFF TGTGCCACAACCGGGACTACGAACACCGGGGAGCTGTTTTTT
TRBD2 TRBJ2-3 few TRBV5-1 CASSLLAGATDTQYF TGCGCCAGCAGCTTGCTAGCGGGAGCGACAGATACGCAGTATTTT
TRBD1 TRBJ1-5 few TRBV4-2 CASSPRDRGRFGNQPQHF TGTGCCAGCAGCCCGCGGGACAGGGGGCGGTTCGGCAATCAGCCCCAGCATTTT
TRBD2 TRBJ2-7 few TRBV15 CATSREGSGTPLGYEQYF TGTGCCACCAGCAGAGAGGGTAGCGGGACCCCACTAGGCTACGAGCAGTACTTC
TRBD1 TRBJ1-1 few TRBV19 CASSRGTVNTEAFF TGTGCCAGTAGTAGAGGGACAGTGAACACTGAAGCTTTCTTT
TRBD1 TRBJ2-7 few TRBV18 CASSPTGTSYEQYF TGTGCCAGCTCACCGACAGGGACCTCCTACGAGCAGTACTTC
NA TRBJ2-3 few TRBV6-5 CASREPRGDTQYF TGTGCCAGCAGAGAGCCCCGGGGAGATACGCAGTATTTT
NA TRBJ1-1 few TRBV2 CASSSEGVDTEAFF TGTGCCAGCAGTTCCGAAGGAGTCGACACTGAAGCTTTCTTT
NA TRBJ2-7 NA TRBV29-1 CSVYTPTAAYEQYF TGCAGCGTCTACACTCCGACAGCAGCCTACGAGCAGTACTTC
NA TRBJ2-1 few TRBV19 CASSIRGNEQFF TGTGCCAGTAGTATTCGGGGGAATGAGCAGTTCTTC
TRBD2 TRBJ2-1 NA TRBV6-6 CASSFRTSGSYNEQFF TGTGCCAGCAGTTTCCGGACTAGCGGCTCCTACAATGAGCAGTTCTTC
NA TRBJ2-3 NA TRBV15 CATSRDQVEVDTQYF TGTGCCACCAGCAGAGATCAAGTAGAGGTGGATACGCAGTATTTT
NA TRBJ1-4 NA TRBV4-2 CASSQSSGGQGNEKLFF TGTGCCAGCAGCCAATCCTCGGGGGGCCAGGGGAATGAAAAACTGTTTTTT
NA TRBJ1-1 few TRBV6-5 CASRTSTTEAFF TGTGCCAGCAGAACGAGCACCACTGAAGCTTTCTTT
TRBD1 TRBJ2-1 NA TRBV27 CASIPSDRGLVNEQFF TGTGCCAGCATTCCCAGCGACAGGGGGCTTGTCAATGAGCAGTTCTTC
TRBD2 TRBJ2-1 NA TRBV29-1 CSVRTSGYNEQFF TGCAGCGTTCGGACTAGCGGCTACAATGAGCAGTTCTTC
NA TRBJ1-2 few TRBV9 CASSAEEGYTF TGTGCCAGCAGCGCCGAAGAGGGCTACACCTTC
NA TRBJ2-4 NA TRBV7-2 CASSLRAIEAKNIQYF TGTGCCAGCAGCCTGCGGGCCATTGAGGCTAAAAACATTCAGTACTTC
NA TRBJ1-2 few TRBV6-1 CASSETPGVGGYGYTF TGTGCCAGCAGTGAAACCCCCGGGGTTGGTGGCTATGGCTACACCTTC
NA TRBJ2-6 NA TRBV5-5 CASSLALFSGANVLTF TGTGCCAGCAGCTTGGCACTGTTCTCTGGGGCCAACGTCCTGACTTTC
NA TRBJ2-7 few TRBV7-9 CASSLAHYEQYF TGTGCCAGCAGCTTAGCACACTACGAGCAGTACTTC
NA TRBJ2-4 few TRBV15 CATAPAAEHKNIQYF TGTGCCACTGCCCCGGCGGCAGAGCACAAAAACATTCAGTACTTC
TRBD2 TRBJ2-7 NA TRBV10-2 CASSDTSGRAGLYEQYF TGCGCCAGCAGTGACACTAGCGGGAGGGCCGGTCTCTACGAGCAGTACTTC
TRBD1 TRBJ1-2 NA TRBV5-1 CASSPGQGVYGYTF TGCGCCAGCAGCCCGGGACAGGGTGTCTATGGCTACACCTTC
TRBD2 TRBJ2-1 NA TRBV13 CASSFSSGNNEQFF TGTGCCAGCAGCTTCTCTAGCGGAAACAATGAGCAGTTCTTC
NA TRBJ2-7 NA TRBV4-1 CASSQGQFSYEQYF TGCGCCAGCAGCCAAGGACAGTTCTCCTACGAGCAGTACTTC
NA TRBJ1-5 few TRBV19 CASSIGFGGNQPQHF TGTGCCAGTAGTATCGGATTCGGGGGCAATCAGCCCCAGCATTTT
NA TRBJ2-5 few TRBV2 CASSISETQYF TGTGCCAGCAGTATTTCGGAGACCCAGTACTTC
NA TRBJ2-7 NA TRBV5-1 CASSFLIGQHEQYF TGCGCCAGCAGCTTCCTCATTGGACAGCACGAGCAGTACTTC
NA TRBJ2-2 once TRBV6-5 CASMGQNTGELFF TGTGCCAGCATGGGACAGAACACCGGGGAGCTGTTTTTT
TRBD2 TRBJ2-2 NA TRBV19 CASSIPQGGKAGELFF TGTGCCAGTAGTATCCCCCAGGGAGGGAAGGCCGGGGAGCTGTTTTTT
NA TRBJ1-5 NA TRBV29-1 CSVAVTGLGDQPQHF TGCAGCGTGGCCGTTACAGGGTTGGGCGATCAGCCCCAGCATTTT
NA TRBJ2-5 few TRBV5-1 CASSPGVEETQYF TGCGCCAGCAGCCCGGGAGTTGAAGAGACCCAGTACTTC
NA TRBJ2-3 NA TRBV5-6 CASSPPSGSTDTQYF TGTGCCAGCAGCCCCCCGAGCGGGAGCACAGATACGCAGTATTTT
TRBD1 TRBJ1-2 NA TRBV5-4 CASREGQSSNYGYTF TGTGCCAGCAGAGAGGGACAGTCTTCTAACTATGGCTACACCTTC
NA TRBJ1-4 few TRBV4-2 CASSQSRDPNEKLFF TGTGCCAGCAGCCAAAGCCGGGATCCTAATGAAAAACTGTTTTTT
TRBD2 TRBJ2-2 few TRBV11-2 CASSQRALAGELGTGELFF TGTGCCAGCAGTCAAAGGGCTCTAGCGGGAGAACTCGGCACCGGGGAGCTGTTTTTT
TRBD1 TRBJ2-5 NA TRBV7-9 CASSFNRGETQYF TGTGCCAGCAGCTTTAACAGGGGTGAGACCCAGTACTTC
NA TRBJ1-1 NA TRBV6-1 CASSEDGGGMNTEAFF TGTGCCAGCAGTGAAGACGGTGGGGGCATGAACACTGAAGCTTTCTTT
NA TRBJ1-2 few TRBV11-2 CASSSWTVSDGYTF TGTGCCAGCAGCTCCTGGACAGTCTCGGATGGCTACACCTTC
TRBD1 TRBJ1-5 few TRBV7-2 CASSWDRSYSNQPQHF TGTGCCAGCAGCTGGGACAGGAGTTATAGCAATCAGCCCCAGCATTTT